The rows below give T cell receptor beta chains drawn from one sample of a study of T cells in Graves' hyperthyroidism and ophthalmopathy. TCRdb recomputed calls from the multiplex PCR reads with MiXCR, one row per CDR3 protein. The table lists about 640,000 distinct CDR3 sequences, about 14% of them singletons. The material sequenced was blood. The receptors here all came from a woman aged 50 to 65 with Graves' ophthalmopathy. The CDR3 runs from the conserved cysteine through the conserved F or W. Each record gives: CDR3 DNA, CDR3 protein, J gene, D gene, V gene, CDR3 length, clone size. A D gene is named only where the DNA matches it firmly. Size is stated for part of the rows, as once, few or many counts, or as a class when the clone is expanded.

CDR3nt: TGTGCCAGCAGCCCCGAAGGGGGTCACGAGCAGTACTTC
CDR3aa: CASSPEGGHEQYF
j_gene: TRBJ2-7
d_gene: NA
v_gene: TRBV7-9
len: 13
abundance: many

CDR3nt: TGTGCCAGCAGCTTAGGTAGGGGAAAGTACAATGAGCAGTTCTTC
CDR3aa: CASSLGRGKYNEQFF
j_gene: TRBJ2-1
d_gene: NA
v_gene: TRBV7-8
len: 15
abundance: many

CDR3nt: TGCGCCAGCAGCCAACCCGCAGGGATAGCAACTAATGAAAAACTGTTTTTT
CDR3aa: CASSQPAGIATNEKLFF
j_gene: TRBJ1-4
d_gene: NA
v_gene: TRBV5-1
len: 17
abundance: few

CDR3nt: TGTGCCAGCAGGACTAGCGGGCCAAACAATGAGCAGTTCTTC
CDR3aa: CASRTSGPNNEQFF
j_gene: TRBJ2-1
d_gene: TRBD2
v_gene: TRBV12-3/TRBV12-4
len: 14
abundance: many

CDR3nt: TGTGCCAGCAGAACCAACACAGGGGAGGCCTTCGAGCAGTACTTC
CDR3aa: CASRTNTGEAFEQYF
j_gene: TRBJ2-7
d_gene: NA
v_gene: TRBV7-2
len: 15
abundance: NA

CDR3nt: TGTGCCAGCAAAGCCCGACCGACAGGGGGTATTGGGGAGACCCAGTACTTC
CDR3aa: CASKARPTGGIGETQYF
j_gene: TRBJ2-5
d_gene: TRBD1
v_gene: TRBV28
len: 17
abundance: many

CDR3nt: TGTGCCAGTAGCCTGGCCGGGCTCCTCCTCAATGAGCAGTTCTTC
CDR3aa: CASSLAGLLLNEQFF
j_gene: TRBJ2-1
d_gene: NA
v_gene: TRBV19
len: 15
abundance: NA

CDR3nt: TGCGCCAGCAGCTTACTAGGCCGAAATGAGCAGTTCTTC
CDR3aa: CASSLLGRNEQFF
j_gene: TRBJ2-1
d_gene: NA
v_gene: TRBV5-1
len: 13
abundance: few

CDR3nt: TGCGCCAGCAGCTTGTCCGGGAATGGCTACACCTTC
CDR3aa: CASSLSGNGYTF
j_gene: TRBJ1-2
d_gene: NA
v_gene: TRBV5-1
len: 12
abundance: many

CDR3nt: TGTGCCAGCAGCCAAGTAGGATTAAGGAAAACACTCTGCAATGAGCAGTTCTTC
CDR3aa: CASSQVGLRKTLCNEQFF
j_gene: TRBJ2-1
d_gene: NA
v_gene: TRBV4-2
len: 18
abundance: NA

CDR3nt: TGCAGTGCGAGTGAACCGGGACTCGCCCCCTACGAGCAGTACTTC
CDR3aa: CSASEPGLAPYEQYF
j_gene: TRBJ2-7
d_gene: NA
v_gene: TRBV20-1
len: 15
abundance: many

CDR3nt: TGCAGTGCTACGGCCGCGACAGCTACTAACACTGAAGCTTTCTTT
CDR3aa: CSATAATATNTEAFF
j_gene: TRBJ1-1
d_gene: NA
v_gene: TRBV20-1
len: 15
abundance: many

CDR3nt: TGTGCCAGCAGTTCTGCCAGACCCACGAACACTGAAGCTTTCTTT
CDR3aa: CASSSARPTNTEAFF
j_gene: TRBJ1-1
d_gene: NA
v_gene: TRBV28
len: 15
abundance: many

CDR3nt: TGTGCCAGCAGTGGACGGACAGGATGGGAGACCCAGTACTTC
CDR3aa: CASSGRTGWETQYF
j_gene: TRBJ2-5
d_gene: TRBD1
v_gene: TRBV25-1
len: 14
abundance: many

CDR3nt: TGTGCCAGCAGCTTCCTGGGACTAGCGGGAGGCGAGCAGTACTTC
CDR3aa: CASSFLGLAGGEQYF
j_gene: TRBJ2-7
d_gene: TRBD2
v_gene: TRBV7-2
len: 15
abundance: many

CDR3nt: TGTGCCAGCAGTGAAGAGGGGTGGACTTGGTCTCTCTCTGGGGCCAACGTCCTGACTTTC
CDR3aa: CASSEEGWTWSLSGANVLTF
j_gene: TRBJ2-6
d_gene: NA
v_gene: TRBV6-1
len: 20
abundance: NA

CDR3nt: TGTGCCAGCAGTAGCACAGCGGAACCTGGCACGGATACGCAGTATTTT
CDR3aa: CASSSTAEPGTDTQYF
j_gene: TRBJ2-3
d_gene: NA
v_gene: TRBV6-1
len: 16
abundance: once

CDR3nt: TGTGCCAGTAGTAGCCCGGCAGCGGAGCAGTTCTTC
CDR3aa: CASSSPAAEQFF
j_gene: TRBJ2-1
d_gene: NA
v_gene: TRBV19
len: 12
abundance: NA

CDR3nt: TGCGCCAGCAGCCAAGCGGGCAGGAAGGACGGCGTGAACACTGAAGCTTTCTTT
CDR3aa: CASSQAGRKDGVNTEAFF
j_gene: TRBJ1-1
d_gene: NA
v_gene: TRBV4-3
len: 18
abundance: many

CDR3nt: TGCAGTGCTAGTTCCGGGAGGGCTCCCGTTGAGCAGTTCTTC
CDR3aa: CSASSGRAPVEQFF
j_gene: TRBJ2-1
d_gene: TRBD2
v_gene: TRBV20-1
len: 14
abundance: many

CDR3nt: TGTGCCAGCAGCCCGGGACAGGTACAGGACAATGAGCAGTTCTTC
CDR3aa: CASSPGQVQDNEQFF
j_gene: TRBJ2-1
d_gene: TRBD1
v_gene: TRBV7-9
len: 15
abundance: many

CDR3nt: TGTGCCAGCAGCACCTCGACTAGCACAGATACGCAGTATTTT
CDR3aa: CASSTSTSTDTQYF
j_gene: TRBJ2-3
d_gene: NA
v_gene: TRBV13
len: 14
abundance: many

CDR3nt: TGTGCCAGCAGCTTAGGTCGTCCCGGCTCTAGCACAGATACGCAGTATTTT
CDR3aa: CASSLGRPGSSTDTQYF
j_gene: TRBJ2-3
d_gene: NA
v_gene: TRBV7-9
len: 17
abundance: many

CDR3nt: TGTGCCAGCAGCAAATGGACTAGCGGGATAGGGGGCACCGGGGAGCTGTTTTTT
CDR3aa: CASSKWTSGIGGTGELFF
j_gene: TRBJ2-2
d_gene: TRBD2
v_gene: TRBV9
len: 18
abundance: few

CDR3nt: TGCAGCGTTGACAAGAACACCGGGGAGCTGTTTTTT
CDR3aa: CSVDKNTGELFF
j_gene: TRBJ2-2
d_gene: NA
v_gene: TRBV29-1
len: 12
abundance: NA

CDR3nt: TGCAGTGCTAGAGATTCGGGGGCAGGGGGCAGTTCACCCCTCCACTTT
CDR3aa: CSARDSGAGGSSPLHF
j_gene: TRBJ1-6
d_gene: TRBD1
v_gene: TRBV20-1
len: 16
abundance: few

CDR3nt: TGCAGTGCTAGAGGGGCGGGAGCTTACAATGAGCAGTTCTTC
CDR3aa: CSARGAGAYNEQFF
j_gene: TRBJ2-1
d_gene: TRBD2
v_gene: TRBV20-1
len: 14
abundance: many

CDR3nt: TGTGCCAGCAGCGGACCTAGCGGACTCCTCTACGAGCAGTACTTC
CDR3aa: CASSGPSGLLYEQYF
j_gene: TRBJ2-7
d_gene: TRBD2
v_gene: TRBV5-6
len: 15
abundance: many

CDR3nt: TGTGCCAGCAGCTTATCCCGTAGTCAGGAAGCTTTCTTT
CDR3aa: CASSLSRSQEAFF
j_gene: TRBJ1-1
d_gene: NA
v_gene: TRBV11-2
len: 13
abundance: NA

CDR3nt: TGTGCCAGTAGTATAATTGTGGATCTTGACTATGGCTACACCTTC
CDR3aa: CASSIIVDLDYGYTF
j_gene: TRBJ1-2
d_gene: NA
v_gene: TRBV19
len: 15
abundance: few

CDR3nt: TGTGCCAGCAGTTACTACATACGCGGGACCTCTAACTATGGCTACACCTTC
CDR3aa: CASSYYIRGTSNYGYTF
j_gene: TRBJ1-2
d_gene: NA
v_gene: TRBV6-5
len: 17
abundance: NA

CDR3nt: TGTGCCAGCAGTTTAGGTACAGGGAACACTGAAGCTTTCTTT
CDR3aa: CASSLGTGNTEAFF
j_gene: TRBJ1-1
d_gene: NA
v_gene: TRBV12-3/TRBV12-4
len: 14
abundance: many

CDR3nt: TGCGCCAGTGGACCAGGGGGTTTAACTGAAGCTTTCTTT
CDR3aa: CASGPGGLTEAFF
j_gene: TRBJ1-1
d_gene: TRBD1
v_gene: TRBV10-2
len: 13
abundance: many

CDR3nt: TGTGCCACCAGTAAACCGGGACAGGGTGTCGACGAGCAGTACTTC
CDR3aa: CATSKPGQGVDEQYF
j_gene: TRBJ2-7
d_gene: TRBD1
v_gene: TRBV24-1
len: 15
abundance: few

CDR3nt: TGTGCCAGCAGCTCGTGGTGGGGGACAGTAAATTCACCCCTCCACTTT
CDR3aa: CASSSWWGTVNSPLHF
j_gene: TRBJ1-6
d_gene: TRBD1
v_gene: TRBV7-2
len: 16
abundance: many

CDR3nt: TGCAGTGCCAAAAGGGCAGGGGGCCTCTATGGCTACACCTTC
CDR3aa: CSAKRAGGLYGYTF
j_gene: TRBJ1-2
d_gene: TRBD1
v_gene: TRBV20-1
len: 14
abundance: many

CDR3nt: TGCGCCAGCAGCCAAGGTGGTGCTGCCCGGAACTACGAGCAGTACTTC
CDR3aa: CASSQGGAARNYEQYF
j_gene: TRBJ2-7
d_gene: NA
v_gene: TRBV4-1
len: 16
abundance: NA

CDR3nt: TGTGCCAGCAGCCAAGATGGTTGGGGCAGAACCACCGGGGAGCTGTTTTTT
CDR3aa: CASSQDGWGRTTGELFF
j_gene: TRBJ2-2
d_gene: NA
v_gene: TRBV3-1
len: 17
abundance: NA

CDR3nt: TGTGCCAGCTCACCACTCGGGTCTGTCGCGGCCTACGAGCAGTACTTC
CDR3aa: CASSPLGSVAAYEQYF
j_gene: TRBJ2-7
d_gene: NA
v_gene: TRBV18
len: 16
abundance: many

CDR3nt: TGTGCCAGCACCAACCAACTGGCTGGGGCCAACGTCCTGACTTTC
CDR3aa: CASTNQLAGANVLTF
j_gene: TRBJ2-6
d_gene: NA
v_gene: TRBV7-2
len: 15
abundance: NA

CDR3nt: TGTGCCAGCAGGCGGACAGGAGCCAAAAACATTCAGTACTTC
CDR3aa: CASRRTGAKNIQYF
j_gene: TRBJ2-4
d_gene: TRBD1
v_gene: TRBV14
len: 14
abundance: many

CDR3nt: TGTGCCAGTAGTATAGGGACCTTTGTTCGGGCTGCAGCCAAAAACATTCAGTACTTC
CDR3aa: CASSIGTFVRAAAKNIQYF
j_gene: TRBJ2-4
d_gene: NA
v_gene: TRBV19
len: 19
abundance: many